This T cell receptor beta chain was documented in a study of cytotoxic CD8 clonotypes in ibrutinib-treated CLL. TCRdb's copy holds only in-frame clones and misses some; the assay was immunoSEQ multiplex PCR. The top ten clones hold over 6.5% of a sample with some 300,000 clones, just under 80% of them seen once. Germline CDR1 and CDR2: SGDLS and YYNGEE. The length of the CDR3 is 14 residues. V lost 0 bases and J 7 bases, leaving 13 bases between the germline ends. The clonotype was recovered from a human donor with chronic lymphocytic leukemia. The chain links TRBV9 to TRBJ1-2; possibly TRBD1 for D (5 bases). The starting material was PBMCs, obtained before ibrutinib treatment. The CDR3 DNA reads TGTGCCAGCAGCGTAGCTCCAACGGGGCTTGGCTACACCTTC. As protein: CASSVAPTGLGYTF.